A selection of T cell receptor beta chains follows, all from one sample in a study of CD8 T cells in ankylosing spondylitis. One entry per CDR3 protein results from TCRdb running MiXCR on the 5' RACE reads. This repertoire shows 150,000 or so distinct CDR3 sequences, about 9.9% found once; its top ten account for just under 30%. Input material: blood, either unsorted or a sorted T cell fraction (not recorded which). The receptor set was obtained from a male donor with ankylosing spondylitis or in good health (not recorded which). Both conserved end residues are part of each CDR3. Each record gives: V gene, D gene, J gene, clone size, CDR3 protein, CDR3 DNA. D genes are given only for firm matches. Size values are once, few and many counts, or a class for expanded clones, and some rows have none.

v_gene: TRBV27; d_gene: TRBD1; j_gene: TRBJ1-2; abundance: many; CDR3aa: CASSSLTGENGYTF; CDR3nt: TGTGCCAGCAGTTCCCTGACAGGGGAGAATGGCTACACCTTC
v_gene: TRBV20-1; d_gene: NA; j_gene: TRBJ1-2; abundance: many; CDR3aa: CSAGTYSSGYYGYTF; CDR3nt: TGCAGTGCTGGGACTTACAGTAGTGGGTACTATGGCTACACCTTC
v_gene: TRBV20-1; d_gene: TRBD2; j_gene: TRBJ2-2; abundance: many; CDR3aa: CSARRDYPHGELFF; CDR3nt: TGCAGTGCTAGAAGGGACTACCCGCACGGGGAGCTGTTTTTT
v_gene: TRBV28; d_gene: NA; j_gene: TRBJ1-1; abundance: NA; CDR3aa: CASSGKGTMNTEAFF; CDR3nt: TGTGCCAGCAGTGGGAAGGGGACGATGAACACTGAAGCTTTCTTT
v_gene: TRBV6-4; d_gene: NA; j_gene: TRBJ1-1; abundance: NA; CDR3aa: CASRSTGVTEAFF; CDR3nt: TGTGCCAGCAGATCGACAGGTGTCACTGAAGCTTTCTTT
v_gene: TRBV7-2; d_gene: TRBD2; j_gene: TRBJ2-1; abundance: NA; CDR3aa: CASSLVTSGRRNEQFF; CDR3nt: TGTGCCAGCAGCTTAGTGACTAGCGGGAGGCGGAATGAGCAGTTCTTC
v_gene: TRBV7-9; d_gene: NA; j_gene: TRBJ2-5; abundance: few; CDR3aa: CASSLMGAETQYF; CDR3nt: TGTGCCAGCAGCTTAATGGGGGCGGAGACCCAGTACTTC
v_gene: TRBV5-1; d_gene: TRBD1; j_gene: TRBJ2-3; abundance: NA; CDR3aa: CASSLPLGDSFQDTQYF; CDR3nt: TGCGCCAGCAGCCTACCTTTGGGGGACAGCTTCCAAGATACGCAGTATTTT
v_gene: TRBV12-3/TRBV12-4; d_gene: NA; j_gene: TRBJ2-3; abundance: many; CDR3aa: CASSIGLDTDTQYF; CDR3nt: TGTGCCAGCAGCATCGGGCTAGATACAGATACGCAGTATTTT
v_gene: TRBV19; d_gene: NA; j_gene: TRBJ2-1; abundance: many; CDR3aa: CASSIAGAINEQFF; CDR3nt: TGTGCCAGTAGTATAGCGGGGGCGATCAATGAGCAGTTCTTC
v_gene: TRBV5-1; d_gene: NA; j_gene: TRBJ2-7; abundance: many; CDR3aa: CASSYQGRPPYEQYF; CDR3nt: TGCGCCAGCAGCTATCAGGGTCGCCCACCTTACGAGCAGTACTTC
v_gene: TRBV2; d_gene: NA; j_gene: TRBJ2-1; abundance: many; CDR3aa: CASGGSGVRNEQFF; CDR3nt: TGTGCCAGCGGGGGCAGCGGGGTTAGGAATGAGCAGTTCTTC
v_gene: TRBV12-3/TRBV12-4; d_gene: NA; j_gene: TRBJ1-1; abundance: many; CDR3aa: CASSPQRGAFF; CDR3nt: TGTGCCAGCAGTCCCCAGAGAGGAGCTTTCTTT
v_gene: TRBV6-5; d_gene: NA; j_gene: TRBJ1-1; abundance: many; CDR3aa: CASSYSIRAVNTEAFF; CDR3nt: TGTGCCAGCAGTTACTCAATCAGGGCGGTGAACACTGAAGCTTTCTTT
v_gene: TRBV6-4; d_gene: TRBD1; j_gene: TRBJ2-2; abundance: many; CDR3aa: CASSDSHEAGGLTGELFF; CDR3nt: TGTGCCAGCAGTGACTCCCACGAGGCAGGGGGCCTCACCGGGGAGCTGTTTTTT
v_gene: TRBV29-1; d_gene: TRBD1; j_gene: TRBJ2-5; abundance: many; CDR3aa: CSGIRPGQGSRTQYF; CDR3nt: TGCAGCGGTATACGCCCGGGACAGGGGTCACGCACCCAGTACTTC
v_gene: TRBV12-3/TRBV12-4; d_gene: TRBD1; j_gene: TRBJ2-7; abundance: many; CDR3aa: CASRRTGKPYEQYF; CDR3nt: TGTGCCAGCAGACGGACAGGGAAACCCTACGAGCAGTACTTC
v_gene: TRBV11-2; d_gene: NA; j_gene: TRBJ2-3; abundance: NA; CDR3aa: CASSLTQVAQYF; CDR3nt: TGTGCCAGCAGCTTAACACAGGTCGCGCAGTATTTT
v_gene: TRBV6-5; d_gene: TRBD1; j_gene: TRBJ1-6; abundance: many; CDR3aa: CASSYSTGGPYNSPLHF; CDR3nt: TGTGCCAGCAGTTACTCTACAGGGGGCCCCTATAATTCACCCCTCCACTTT
v_gene: TRBV6-6; d_gene: NA; j_gene: TRBJ2-5; abundance: many; CDR3aa: CASSSLETQYF; CDR3nt: TGTGCCAGCAGTTCCCTCGAGACCCAGTACTTC
v_gene: TRBV5-4; d_gene: TRBD1; j_gene: TRBJ2-7; abundance: many; CDR3aa: CASSSDRDLSYGEQYF; CDR3nt: TGTGCCAGCAGCTCCGACAGGGATTTATCCTACGGCGAGCAGTACTTC
v_gene: TRBV6-2/TRBV6-3; d_gene: NA; j_gene: TRBJ1-5; abundance: many; CDR3aa: CASSYSGGGVQPQHF; CDR3nt: TGTGCCAGCAGTTACTCCGGGGGAGGAGTTCAGCCCCAGCATTTT
v_gene: TRBV5-1; d_gene: NA; j_gene: TRBJ1-3; abundance: many; CDR3aa: CASSLSTDGNTIYF; CDR3nt: TGCGCCAGCAGCTTGTCCACAGACGGAAACACCATATATTTT
v_gene: TRBV29-1; d_gene: NA; j_gene: TRBJ1-1; abundance: NA; CDR3aa: CSVQTGNTEAFF; CDR3nt: TGCAGCGTGCAGACAGGTAACACTGAAGCTTTCTTT
v_gene: TRBV25-1; d_gene: NA; j_gene: TRBJ1-2; abundance: many; CDR3aa: CASSGSKYGYTF; CDR3nt: TGTGCCAGCAGTGGTAGTAAATATGGCTACACCTTC
v_gene: TRBV19; d_gene: TRBD2; j_gene: TRBJ2-2; abundance: NA; CDR3aa: CASLSGTSGSANTGELFF; CDR3nt: TGTGCCTCCTTAAGCGGGACTAGCGGATCTGCGAACACCGGGGAGCTGTTTTTT
v_gene: TRBV5-1; d_gene: NA; j_gene: TRBJ2-1; abundance: NA; CDR3aa: CASSLVNSLYNEQFF; CDR3nt: TGCGCCAGCAGCTTAGTCAACAGCCTCTACAATGAGCAGTTCTTC
v_gene: TRBV9; d_gene: TRBD2; j_gene: TRBJ2-2; abundance: many; CDR3aa: CASSVASGSWVGELFF; CDR3nt: TGTGCCAGCAGCGTCGCTAGCGGGAGTTGGGTCGGGGAGCTGTTTTTT
v_gene: TRBV20-1; d_gene: NA; j_gene: TRBJ2-3; abundance: many; CDR3aa: CSAEGAEGLTDTQYF; CDR3nt: TGCAGTGCCGAGGGAGCGGAAGGGCTCACAGATACGCAGTATTTT
v_gene: TRBV5-8; d_gene: NA; j_gene: TRBJ2-7; abundance: many; CDR3aa: CASSLGGRRSYEQYF; CDR3nt: TGTGCCAGCAGCCTTGGGGGAAGGAGGTCCTACGAGCAGTACTTC
v_gene: TRBV7-2; d_gene: TRBD2; j_gene: TRBJ2-3; abundance: few; CDR3aa: CASSLRAGGSTDTQYF; CDR3nt: TGTGCCAGCAGCTTAAGGGCGGGAGGTAGCACAGATACGCAGTATTTT
v_gene: TRBV10-3; d_gene: TRBD1; j_gene: TRBJ1-2; abundance: many; CDR3aa: CAIRRGTGNYGYTF; CDR3nt: TGTGCCATCAGGCGCGGGACAGGGAACTATGGCTACACCTTC
v_gene: TRBV10-1; d_gene: TRBD1; j_gene: TRBJ2-1; abundance: many; CDR3aa: CASSQGGPSSYNEQFF; CDR3nt: TGCGCCAGCAGTCAAGGGGGCCCTAGCTCCTACAATGAGCAGTTCTTC
v_gene: TRBV6-1; d_gene: TRBD1; j_gene: TRBJ2-1; abundance: many; CDR3aa: CASLLTGEQFF; CDR3nt: TGTGCCAGCCTACTGACAGGGGAGCAGTTCTTC
v_gene: TRBV12-3/TRBV12-4; d_gene: NA; j_gene: TRBJ2-3; abundance: many; CDR3aa: CASSFGGAQGTQYF; CDR3nt: TGTGCCAGCAGTTTTGGGGGCGCGCAGGGTACGCAGTATTTT
v_gene: TRBV20-1; d_gene: NA; j_gene: TRBJ1-1; abundance: NA; CDR3aa: CSASPHTEAFF; CDR3nt: TGCAGTGCTTCCCCTCACACTGAAGCTTTCTTT
v_gene: TRBV6-1; d_gene: TRBD2; j_gene: TRBJ2-5; abundance: many; CDR3aa: CASRAHEGLAGVETQYF; CDR3nt: TGTGCCAGCAGGGCCCACGAAGGGCTAGCGGGAGTAGAGACCCAGTACTTC
v_gene: TRBV11-1; d_gene: NA; j_gene: TRBJ1-1; abundance: many; CDR3aa: CASSPLSVRSTEAFF; CDR3nt: TGTGCCAGCAGCCCATTGTCGGTGAGAAGCACTGAAGCTTTCTTT
v_gene: TRBV6-5; d_gene: NA; j_gene: TRBJ2-3; abundance: many; CDR3aa: CASTGSGGTQYF; CDR3nt: TGTGCCAGCACCGGTAGCGGCGGTACGCAGTATTTT
v_gene: TRBV10-2; d_gene: NA; j_gene: TRBJ2-1; abundance: many; CDR3aa: CASSESRGGLVNEQFF; CDR3nt: TGCGCCAGCAGTGAGTCGAGGGGGGGCCTAGTTAATGAGCAGTTCTTC
v_gene: TRBV4-1; d_gene: TRBD2; j_gene: TRBJ2-5; abundance: many; CDR3aa: CASSLLAGRIQETQYF; CDR3nt: TGCGCCAGCAGCCTTTTAGCGGGGAGAATCCAAGAGACCCAGTACTTC
v_gene: TRBV24-1; d_gene: TRBD1; j_gene: TRBJ2-3; abundance: many; CDR3aa: CATSDSTGTGTDTQYF; CDR3nt: TGTGCCACCAGTGATTCCACCGGGACAGGCACAGATACGCAGTATTTT
v_gene: TRBV27; d_gene: NA; j_gene: TRBJ1-1; abundance: few; CDR3aa: CASARQGNTEAFF; CDR3nt: TGTGCCAGCGCACGACAAGGGAACACTGAAGCTTTCTTT
v_gene: TRBV4-2; d_gene: NA; j_gene: TRBJ2-1; abundance: few; CDR3aa: CASSIHQTGGGNEQFF; CDR3nt: TGTGCCAGCAGCATACATCAAACCGGAGGGGGTAATGAGCAGTTCTTC
v_gene: TRBV11-2; d_gene: NA; j_gene: TRBJ1-2; abundance: many; CDR3aa: CASTSRDNYGYTF; CDR3nt: TGTGCCAGCACCTCGAGGGATAACTATGGCTACACCTTC
v_gene: TRBV5-1; d_gene: NA; j_gene: TRBJ1-1; abundance: many; CDR3aa: CASSLHTQGSGTEAFF; CDR3nt: TGCGCCAGCAGCCTCCATACCCAGGGGAGCGGCACTGAAGCTTTCTTT
v_gene: TRBV6-2/TRBV6-3; d_gene: NA; j_gene: TRBJ2-2; abundance: many; CDR3aa: CASSFDPMVDTGELFF; CDR3nt: TGTGCCAGCAGTTTCGATCCTATGGTGGACACCGGGGAGCTGTTTTTT
v_gene: TRBV4-1; d_gene: TRBD2; j_gene: TRBJ2-2; abundance: NA; CDR3aa: CAWGQAGGGHTGELFF; CDR3nt: TGCGCCTGGGGCCAAGCGGGAGGCGGGCACACCGGGGAGCTGTTTTTT
v_gene: TRBV6-5; d_gene: NA; j_gene: TRBJ1-1; abundance: NA; CDR3aa: CASSYSDLNTEAFF; CDR3nt: TGTGCCAGCAGTTACTCTGATCTGAACACTGAAGCTTTCTTT
v_gene: TRBV5-1; d_gene: NA; j_gene: TRBJ1-1; abundance: many; CDR3aa: CASSLNSQVNTEAFF; CDR3nt: TGCGCCAGCAGCTTGAACTCACAGGTGAACACTGAAGCTTTCTTT
v_gene: TRBV20-1; d_gene: TRBD2; j_gene: TRBJ2-7; abundance: many; CDR3aa: CSARDLRGDSYEQYF; CDR3nt: TGCAGTGCTAGAGATTTACGGGGGGACTCCTACGAGCAGTACTTC
v_gene: TRBV11-2; d_gene: NA; j_gene: TRBJ2-3; abundance: few; CDR3aa: CASREGYPSNNTQYF; CDR3nt: TGTGCCAGCAGAGAGGGCTACCCCTCAAATAATACGCAGTATTTT
v_gene: TRBV5-6; d_gene: TRBD2; j_gene: TRBJ2-1; abundance: NA; CDR3aa: CASSLRTSAYNEQFF; CDR3nt: TGTGCCAGCAGCTTGCGTACTAGCGCCTACAATGAGCAGTTCTTC
v_gene: TRBV2; d_gene: TRBD2; j_gene: TRBJ2-1; abundance: NA; CDR3aa: CASSAEASGIEQFF; CDR3nt: TGTGCCAGCAGTGCTGAGGCTAGCGGGATTGAGCAGTTCTTC
v_gene: TRBV12-3/TRBV12-4; d_gene: NA; j_gene: TRBJ1-4; abundance: many; CDR3aa: CASRDRYNEKLFF; CDR3nt: TGTGCCAGCCGGGACCGCTATAATGAAAAACTGTTTTTT